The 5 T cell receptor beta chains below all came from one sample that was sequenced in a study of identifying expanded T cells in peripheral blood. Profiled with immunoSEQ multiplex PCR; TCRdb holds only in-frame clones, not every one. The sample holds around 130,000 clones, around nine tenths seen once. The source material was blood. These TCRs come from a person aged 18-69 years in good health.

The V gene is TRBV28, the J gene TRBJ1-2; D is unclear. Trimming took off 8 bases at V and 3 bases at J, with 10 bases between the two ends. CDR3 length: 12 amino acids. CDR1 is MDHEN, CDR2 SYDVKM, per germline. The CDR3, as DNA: TGTGCCAGCTTAGAGGATGACTATGGCTACACCTTC. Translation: CASLEDDYGYTF.

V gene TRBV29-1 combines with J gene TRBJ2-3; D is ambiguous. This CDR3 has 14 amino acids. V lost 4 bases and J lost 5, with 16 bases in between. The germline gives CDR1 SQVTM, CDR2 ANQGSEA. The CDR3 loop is CSVVSAGVGDTQYF. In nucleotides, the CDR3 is TGCAGCGTTGTTTCTGCAGGCGTGGGAGATACGCAGTATTTT.

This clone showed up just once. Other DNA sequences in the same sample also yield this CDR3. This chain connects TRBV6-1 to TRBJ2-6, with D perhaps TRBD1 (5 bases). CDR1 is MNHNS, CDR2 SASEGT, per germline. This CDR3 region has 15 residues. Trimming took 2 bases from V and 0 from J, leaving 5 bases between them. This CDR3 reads CASSEQGSGANVLTF. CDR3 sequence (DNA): TGTGCCAGCAGTGAACAGGGCTCTGGGGCCAACGTCCTGACTTTC.

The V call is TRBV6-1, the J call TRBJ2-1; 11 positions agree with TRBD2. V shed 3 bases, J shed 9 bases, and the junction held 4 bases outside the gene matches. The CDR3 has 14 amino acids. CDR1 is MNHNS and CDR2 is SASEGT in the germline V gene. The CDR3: CASSDLAGGFEQFF. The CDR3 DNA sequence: TGTGCCAGCAGTGACTTAGCGGGAGGGTTTGAGCAGTTCTTC.

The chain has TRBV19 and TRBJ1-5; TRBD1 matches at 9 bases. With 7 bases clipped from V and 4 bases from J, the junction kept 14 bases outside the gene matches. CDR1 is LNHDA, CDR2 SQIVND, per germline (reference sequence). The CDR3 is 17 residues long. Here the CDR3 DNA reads TGTGCCAGTAATCAGAATGGTCCGGGACAGGGTAATCAGCCCCAGCATTTT. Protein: CASNQNGPGQGNQPQHF.